The TCR beta chain under discussion was sequenced for a study of CD8+ T cells in alopecia areata. Study overall: Affected scalp percentage gauged treated patients' severity. Findings of the study overall: Scalp samples also yield sequences of resident alphabeta T cells from normal skin.

Described treatment: oral pan-JAK inhibitor, 5-10 mg twice daily. Lesional scalp punch biopsies and peripheral blood were collected from alopecia areata patients. A note on this clone: Its antigen remains unidentified.

Extracted RNA was reverse transcribed into cDNA, the sequencing template. Method: immunoSEQ multiplex PCR; TCRdb's copy keeps in-frame clones and lacks some. The table lists about 200,000 clones, 58% of them singletons. The sequence came from a human donor with alopecia areata. The material was CD4+ T cells sorted from blood, obtained at week 24, from a patient treated with tofacitinib.

CDR3 bases: TGTGCCAGCAGGTCAGGGGTCGGGGCCAACGTCCTGACTTTC. Its translation: CASRSGVGANVLTF. This sequence joins TRBV7-3 and TRBJ2-6, with D possibly matching TRBD1 (6 bases). The V gene's germline CDR1 is SGHTA and CDR2 FQGTGA. The CDR3 totals 14 residues. V gave up 6 bases and J gave up 4 bases, with 10 bases separating them.